Following are 26 T cell receptor beta chains from one sample sequenced in a study of T cell responses to AZD1222 COVID-19 vaccine. TCRdb's table, derived via immunoSEQ multiplex PCR, lists solely in-frame clones and lacks some. The table lists around 100,000 clones, around nine tenths of them singletons. The sample was peripheral blood, taken on day 0 of AZD1222 vaccination. Every receptor here comes from an adult in good health.

The J gene is TRBJ2-3, the V gene TRBV25-1, with D possibly being TRBD1 or TRBD2 (5 bases each). Germline CDR1 reads MGHDK; CDR2 reads SYGVNS. Trimming took 11 bases from V and 6 from J, leaving 12 bases between them. The CDR3 has 11 amino acids. CDR3 protein: CASTWGDTQYF. The DNA for the CDR3 is TGTGCCTCAACGTGGGGGGATACGCAGTATTTT.

This sequence joins TRBV5-6 and TRBJ1-2; the match to TRBD1 covers 9 bases. Germline V gene lookup returns CDR1 SGHDT and CDR2 YYEEEE. With 4 bases clipped from V and 5 bases from J, the junction kept 9 bases outside the gene matches. The CDR3 is made up of 15 amino acids. The CDR3 protein is CASSLRDRDFYGYTF. For the CDR3, the DNA is TGTGCCAGCAGCCTCCGGGACAGGGACTTTTATGGCTACACCTTC.

This clone was observed a single time. The rearrangement uses TRBV5-4 and TRBJ1-3, with D maybe TRBD1 (5 bases). Germline values: CDR1 SGHNT, CDR2 YYREEE (reference sequence). The V end was cut by 4 bases, the J end by 6 bases, with 11 bases between. The CDR3 is made up of 13 amino acids. CDR3 in amino acids: CASSGGLENTIYF. The CDR3 coding sequence is TGTGCCAGCAGCGGGGGACTGGAAAACACCATATATTTT. Based on the CDR3 plus reference TRBV5-4 and TRBJ1-3, the full variable domain is ETGVTQSPTHLIKTRGQQVTLRCSSQSGHNTVSWYQQALGQGPQFIFQYYREEENGRGNFPPRFSGLQFPNYSSELNVNALELDDSALYLCASSGGLENTIYFGEGSWLTVV.

This chain joins TRBV6-5 and TRBJ2-3; D tentatively fits TRBD1 or TRBD2 (6 bases each). Germline values: CDR1 MNHEY, CDR2 SVGAGI. The V and J ends lost 6 bases and 3 bases respectively, with 16 bases between them. There are 15 residues in the CDR3. In DNA form, the CDR3 reads TGTGCCAGCAGAGCCTGGGCGGGACAAACAGATACGCAGTATTTT. It yields the protein CASRAWAGQTDTQYF.

The chain combines TRBV29-1 with TRBJ1-1; TRBD1 matches 11 bases. This CDR3 comprises 14 residues. With 7 bases clipped from V and 1 base from J, the junction kept 5 bases outside the gene matches. The germline gives CDR1 SQVTM, CDR2 ANQGSEA. The CDR3 spells CSGRTGGQNTEAFF. CDR3 nucleotide sequence: TGCAGCGGAAGGACAGGGGGCCAGAACACTGAAGCTTTCTTT.

The CDR3 loop is CASKRQLQFF. The CDR3 DNA reads as TGTGCCAGCAAGCGGCAGCTACAGTTCTTC. V usage is TRBV6-5 and J usage is TRBJ2-1, with D possibly TRBD2 on 5 matching bases. Germline assignment: CDR1 MNHEY and CDR2 SVGAGI. The ends were cut back, 7 bases at V and 13 bases at J, with 11 bases in the middle. The length of the CDR3 is 10 residues.

This clone was counted between two and nine times. The chain combines TRBV3-1 (or the pseudogene TRBV3-2) with TRBJ1-1; the match to TRBD1 covers 7 bases. Trimming removed 2 bases from V and 0 bases from J; junction bases left unmatched: 9. Germline-derived CDR1 and CDR2 are LGHDT and YNNKEL (reference sequence). The CDR3 has 17 residues. CDR3 in amino acids: CASSQHMGGQLNTEAFF. CDR3 DNA: TGTGCCAGCAGCCAACACATGGGGGGACAGCTGAACACTGAAGCTTTCTTT.

V is TRBV5-1 and J is TRBJ2-1; the match to TRBD2 covers 7 bases. CDR1 and CDR2 (germline): SGHRS, YFSETQ. The CDR3 spans 17 residues. V trimming: 3 bases; J trimming: 10 bases; junction bases outside the gene matches: 19. This CDR3 is CASSSAAAGGGWQEQFF. Written as DNA, the CDR3 is TGCGCCAGCAGCTCCGCCGCGGCGGGCGGGGGTTGGCAGGAGCAGTTCTTC.

V gene TRBV19 combines with J gene TRBJ2-1; the match to TRBD2 covers 12 bases. CDR3 size: 16 residues. From germline, CDR1 is LNHDA and CDR2 SQIVND (reference sequence). V dropped 5 bases and J dropped 6; count of bases not matched to a gene: 8. The CDR3 loop reads CASSPHLAGGSNEQFF. Written as DNA, the CDR3 is TGTGCCAGTAGTCCCCATCTAGCGGGGGGGTCCAATGAGCAGTTCTTC.

The count of this clone is one. The chain carries TRBV29-1 and TRBJ2-7, with D unclear. The germline V and J ends were trimmed by 4 bases and 3 bases, with 4 bases remaining between them. CDR1 and CDR2 (germline): SQVTM, ANQGSEA. The CDR3 loop spans 10 amino acids. The CDR3 loop reads CSVGSYEQYF. Here the CDR3 DNA reads TGCAGCGTTGGCAGCTACGAGCAGTACTTC.

This sequence joins TRBV2 and TRBJ2-7, with D possibly being TRBD1 (5 bases). The CDR3 totals 11 residues. Trimming pared 4 bases from V and 9 bases from J, leaving 10 bases between. In germline, CDR1 is SNHLY, CDR2 FYNNEI. The CDR3 DNA reads as TGTGCCAGCAGTGCAGGGTTCAGGCAGTACTTC. Translating it yields CASSAGFRQYF.

CDR3 residues: CASSVGGSSGNTIYF. The CDR3 DNA reads as TGTGCCAGCAGCGTAGGTGGAAGCTCTGGAAACACCATATATTTT. The chain joins TRBV9 to TRBJ1-3; no definite D call. There are 15 residues in the CDR3. Germline V lookup: CDR1 SGDLS, CDR2 YYNGEE. Trimming cost V 0 bases and J 0 bases, with 7 bases left between them.

This clone was seen a handful of times. The chain carries TRBV6-5 and TRBJ1-6, with TRBD1 identical over 8 bases. Germline loops: CDR1 MNHEY, CDR2 SVGAGI. V was pared by 4 bases and J by 13 bases, with 12 bases of the junction left unmatched. This CDR3 comprises 15 residues. The CDR3: CASSSVTGGSNPLHF. In DNA, the CDR3 is TGTGCCAGCAGTTCAGTCACAGGGGGATCCAATCCCCTCCACTTT.

For this clone: In the same sample, other DNA sequences code for this CDR3. V is TRBV30 and J is TRBJ1-5; 7 bases are a match to TRBD1. This CDR3 comprises 14 residues. The V segment lost 2 bases and the J segment 5 bases; nucleotides outside the gene matches: 6. Germline V gene lookup returns CDR1 GTSNPN and CDR2 SVGIG (reference sequence). The CDR3 DNA sequence: TGTGCCTGGAGTCAAGGGGGCGGAGATCAGCCCCAGCATTTT. This encodes CAWSQGGGDQPQHF.

J is TRBJ1-1 and V is TRBV20-1, with D tentatively TRBD1 (6 bases). This CDR3 is built from 13 residues. With 3 bases removed from V and 3 bases from J, the gap between germline ends came to 11 bases. Germline V lookup: CDR1 DFQATT, CDR2 SNEGSKA (reference sequence). DNA of the CDR3: TGCAGTGCTAGTGGGCAGGGGTACACTGAAGCTTTCTTT. It codes for CSASGQGYTEAFF.

The chain has TRBV6-2 or TRBV6-3 and TRBJ2-7, with TRBD2 identical over 9 bases. This CDR3 comprises 21 residues. Losses at the gene ends were 0 bases for V and 3 bases for J; bases not matched to a gene: 21. Germline CDR1 and CDR2: MNHEY and SVGEGT. In DNA form, the CDR3 reads TGTGCCAGCAGTTACTCCCCCCTAGGGGGGACGAGGGGACTAGCTGGCTACGAGCAGTACTTC. This encodes CASSYSPLGGTRGLAGYEQYF.

This clone appeared a few times. V and J are TRBV10-3 and TRBJ2-2; possibly TRBD2 for D (6 bases). Germline CDR1 ENHRY, CDR2 SYGVKD. V was pared by 3 bases and J by 1 base, with 9 bases between. This CDR3 is built from 15 residues. Here the CDR3 DNA reads TGTGCCATCAGTGAAGGGAGGCGGAACACCGGGGAGCTGTTTTTT. Translating gives CAISEGRRNTGELFF.

V is TRBV7-9 and J is TRBJ2-2; D is perhaps TRBD1 (6 bases). The germline CDR1 and CDR2 sequences are SEHNR and FQNEAQ (reference sequence). CDR3 length: 14 residues. Trimming took 5 bases from V and 5 from J, leaving 12 bases between them. The CDR3 region has the DNA TGTGCCAGCAGCCATGACAGGAGTACCGGGGAGCTGTTTTTT. Its translation is CASSHDRSTGELFF.

The chain recombines TRBV5-5 with TRBJ2-1; tentatively, D is TRBD2 (6 bases). V lost 0 bases and J lost 6, with 19 bases in between. Germline loops: CDR1 SGHKS, CDR2 YYEKEE (reference sequence). The CDR3 consists of 17 residues. CDR3 amino acids: CASSLAELRMGGNEQFF. The CDR3 DNA reads TGTGCCAGCAGCTTGGCGGAGCTTAGAATGGGGGGCAATGAGCAGTTCTTC. The full variable domain, its missing parts supplied by reference TRBV5-5 and TRBJ2-1, is DAGVTQSPTHLIKTRGQQVTLRCSPISGHKSVSWYQQVLGQGPQFIFQYYEKEERGRGNFPDRFSARQFPNYSSELNVNALLLGDSALYLCASSLAELRMGGNEQFFGPGTRLTVL.

This chain joins TRBV9 and TRBJ2-1; D not certain. In germline, CDR1 is SGDLS, CDR2 YYNGEE. The CDR3 spans 14 residues. V gave up 4 bases and J gave up 3 bases, with 11 bases separating them. The CDR3 sequence is CASSPGSSYNEQFF. CDR3 nucleotides: TGTGCCAGCAGCCCCGGATCGAGCTACAATGAGCAGTTCTTC.

This rearrangement joins TRBV19 to TRBJ1-2; perhaps TRBD1 as D (5 bases). This CDR3 spans 13 amino acids. Germline CDR1 reads LNHDA; CDR2 reads SQIVND (reference sequence). V was pared by 7 bases and J by 4 bases, with 13 bases between. DNA for the CDR3: TGTGCCAGTACAGGGAGGCCGGGCTATGGCTACACCTTC. Protein sequence: CASTGRPGYGYTF.

The chain links TRBV25-1 to TRBJ1-2, with D hard to call. CDR3 size: 14 residues. Trimming cost V 6 bases and J 3 bases, with 14 bases left between them. The germline V gene encodes CDR1 MGHDK and CDR2 SYGVNS. CDR3: CASRGPGLDYGYTF. The CDR3 coding sequence is TGTGCCAGCAGGGGTCCCGGCTTGGACTATGGCTACACCTTC.

The CDR3 DNA is TGTGCCAGTAGTAGGACCACCCAAGATACGCAGTATTTT. Amino acid sequence: CASSRTTQDTQYF. The chain recombines TRBV19 with TRBJ2-3; D call uncertain. V gave up 4 bases and J gave up 5 bases, with 10 bases separating them. CDR1 and CDR2 (germline): LNHDA, SQIVND (reference sequence). This CDR3 has 13 amino acids.

The chain couples TRBV24-1 to TRBJ2-5; D assignment may be TRBD1 or TRBD2 (5 bases each). Trimming left V 5 bases short and J 5 bases short, with 17 bases between. This CDR3 contains 15 residues. CDR1 is KGHDR, CDR2 SFDVKD, per germline. CDR3 residues: CATSGTLGDSETQYF. The DNA of the CDR3 is TGTGCCACCAGTGGGACCTTGGGGGATTCGGAGACCCAGTACTTC.

The chain recombines TRBV27 with TRBJ1-2; 7 nucleotides agree with TRBD1. This CDR3 comprises 15 residues. The V gene end was trimmed by 6 bases and the J gene end by 7 bases; junction bases not matched to a gene: 14. The germline gives CDR1 MNHEY, CDR2 SMNVEV (reference sequence). The CDR3 sequence is CASSYHRGAGSGYTF. DNA of the CDR3: TGTGCCAGCAGCTACCACAGGGGTGCGGGGAGTGGCTACACCTTC.

The chain links TRBV7-9 to TRBJ2-7, with D unresolved. Germline V lookup: CDR1 SEHNR, CDR2 FQNEAQ (reference sequence). Trimming removed 0 bases from V and 2 bases from J, with 8 bases in between. This CDR3 is built from 14 residues. CDR3 loop: CASSLAGGAYEQYF. CDR3 in DNA: TGTGCCAGCAGCTTAGCGGGTGGGGCCTACGAGCAGTACTTC.